Listed below are T cell receptor beta chains from one sample, sequenced in a study of blood T cells in healthy people across ages. TCRdb used MiXCR to reprocess the 5' RACE reads, holding one entry per CDR3 protein. The table has roughly 1,500,000 distinct CDR3 sequences, approximately 40% seen once; the top ten hold roughly 8.2%. The specimen was blood. The receptors originated from a woman aged 18-29 years in good health. Both conserved end residues are part of each CDR3. D genes are given only for firm matches. The size field is filled for only some rows; it gives once, few, many or a size class.

v_call	j_call	d_call	clone_size	cdr3_nt	cdr3_aa
TRBV6-2/TRBV6-3	TRBJ1-2	TRBD1	few	TGTGCCAGCAAGACAGGGGGCGACGGCTATGGCTACACCTTC	CASKTGGDGYGYTF
TRBV6-2/TRBV6-3	TRBJ2-2	TRBD1	.	TGTGCCAGCCGGCGGGACAGGGTAAACACCGGGGAGCTGTTTTTT	CASRRDRVNTGELFF
TRBV4-2	TRBJ2-1	TRBD2	few	TGTGCCAGCAGCCAAGAGAGTGGGACTAGTATATGGAATGAGCAGTTCTTC	CASSQESGTSIWNEQFF
TRBV27	TRBJ2-3	.	.	TGTGCCAGCAGAAAAGCCCCTAATTTCTTGGGTGGAGATACGCAGTATTTT	CASRKAPNFLGGDTQYF
TRBV12-3/TRBV12-4	TRBJ2-7	.	few	TGTGCCAGCAGTTTATACCCGGGTCCTGGAGTCTACGAGCAGTACTTC	CASSLYPGPGVYEQYF
TRBV28	TRBJ1-2	.	few	TGTGCCAGCTATGGGGGGGCTTCGGTTGGCTACACCTTC	CASYGGASVGYTF
TRBV11-3	TRBJ2-5	TRBD2	.	TGTGCCAGCAGCTTGGGGGCGCGGGGGGAAGAGACCCAGTACTTC	CASSLGARGEETQYF
TRBV20-1	TRBJ2-1	.	.	TGCAGTGCGAGAACACTCTACAATGAGCAGTTCTTC	CSARTLYNEQFF
TRBV6-6	TRBJ2-7	.	.	TGTGCCAGCAGTGACCCGGGCCCCAAGGAGTACTACGAGCAGTACTTC	CASSDPGPKEYYEQYF
TRBV27	TRBJ1-2	.	many	TGTGCCAGCAGTTTGAGGGGTAGTGGCTACACCTTC	CASSLRGSGYTF
TRBV10-3	TRBJ2-7	.	.	TGTGCCATCAGTGAGTCGAGGATTGCCTACAATGAGCAGTACTTC	CAISESRIAYNEQYF
TRBV7-8	TRBJ2-1	.	once	TGTGCCAGCAGCTTAGTAGTGGGCCTCGGGGAGCAGTTCTTC	CASSLVVGLGEQFF